The rows below give T cell receptor beta chains drawn from one sample of a study of blood T cells in healthy people across ages. Via MiXCR, TCRdb re-called the 5' RACE reads, giving one row per CDR3 protein. The sample has 1.5 million or so distinct CDR3 sequences, roughly 43% seen once. The sample consisted of blood. The receptors derive from a woman under 30 in good health. Both conserved end residues are part of each CDR3. A D gene is named only where the DNA matches it firmly. Not every row has a clone size; where given, it reads once, few, many or a size class.

J,D,V,size,DNA,CDR3
TRBJ1-2,TRBD1,TRBV12-3/TRBV12-4,.,TGTGCCAGCAGCTCACAGGGGTATTTTTTCGTAAACAACTATGGCTACACCTTC,CASSSQGYFFVNNYGYTF
TRBJ2-1,.,TRBV20-1,.,TGCAGTGCTAGAGTTGCGGGACTCTACAATGAGCAGTTCTTC,CSARVAGLYNEQFF
TRBJ2-7,.,TRBV6-5,.,TGTGCCAGCAGTCGGGACCCGTCGCTAAATGAGCAGTACTTC,CASSRDPSLNEQYF
TRBJ1-5,.,TRBV20-1,once,TGCAGTGCACGGGGACGCCCCGATCAGCCCCAGCATTTT,CSARGRPDQPQHF
TRBJ2-3,.,TRBV6-6,.,TGTGCCAGCAGTTTCCTTGGGACTCACACAGATACGCAGTATTTT,CASSFLGTHTDTQYF
TRBJ1-2,.,TRBV5-1,many,TGTGCCAGCAGCCGGGACTCGAGCTATGGCTACACCTTC,CASSRDSSYGYTF
TRBJ2-1,.,TRBV20-1,.,TGCAGTGCCTCGGGCGTTTCTGAGCAGTTCTTC,CSASGVSEQFF
TRBJ2-1,TRBD2,TRBV4-3,few,TGCGCCAGCAGCCAAGAGAGGCTGGCTAGCGGATACAATGAGCAGTTCTTC,CASSQERLASGYNEQFF
TRBJ2-7,TRBD1,TRBV27,.,TGTGCCAGCAGCATTGGACAGGCCTACGAGCAGTACTTC,CASSIGQAYEQYF
TRBJ2-1,.,TRBV28,.,TGTGCCAGCCGAGTAGGGGGGTGGTACAATGAGCAGTTCTTC,CASRVGGWYNEQFF
TRBJ1-2,.,TRBV30,.,TGTGCCTGGAGTGCGGCAGGAGGTAGCTATGGCTACACCTTC,CAWSAAGGSYGYTF
TRBJ2-5,.,TRBV4-3,.,TGCGCCAGCAGCCAAGGACCGGGACCTCAAGAGACCCAGTACTTC,CASSQGPGPQETQYF
TRBJ1-1,.,TRBV2,.,TGTGCCGGCGCCAGTAACGGGGTGGGGAGAATGAACACTGAAGCTTTCTTT,CAGASNGVGRMNTEAFF
TRBJ2-1,TRBD2,TRBV5-1,.,TGCGCCAGCAGCTTGGGGACCCTTAGCGGGGTAGGTGAGCAGTTCTTC,CASSLGTLSGVGEQFF
TRBJ2-1,TRBD2,TRBV6-6,.,TGTGCCAGCAGTTACCTAGCGGGGGGGCATGGTGAGCAGTTCTTC,CASSYLAGGHGEQFF
TRBJ1-1,TRBD1,TRBV12-3/TRBV12-4,.,TGTGCCAGCAGACTACAGGGGCGGTACACTGAAGCTTTCTTT,CASRLQGRYTEAFF
TRBJ2-1,TRBD2,TRBV12-3/TRBV12-4,.,TGTGCCAGCAGTGAGGGACTAGCGGGAGTTAATGAGCAGTTCTTC,CASSEGLAGVNEQFF
TRBJ2-7,.,TRBV28,many,TGTGCCAGCAGTTTCTCTAGCCCTTACGAGCAGTACTTC,CASSFSSPYEQYF
TRBJ1-2,.,TRBV20-1,.,TGCAGTGCTAGAGAGCCAGATAACTATGGCTACACCTTC,CSAREPDNYGYTF
TRBJ2-3,.,TRBV7-2,.,TGTGCCAGCAGCTTCTTAGGTTCTAGAGATACGCAGTATTTT,CASSFLGSRDTQYF
TRBJ2-7,TRBD1,TRBV6-6,.,TGTGCCTGCAGTACTACGGGACAGGGGGGCTCCTACGAGCAGTACTTC,CACSTTGQGGSYEQYF
TRBJ1-4,.,TRBV2,few,TGTGCCAGCAGTGACCCCCCGAGCGGTTATGAAAAACTGTTTTTT,CASSDPPSGYEKLFF
TRBJ2-7,.,TRBV5-1,.,TGCGCCAGCAGAGGGGACCACTACGAGCAGTACTTC,CASRGDHYEQYF
TRBJ2-1,TRBD2,TRBV20-1,.,TGCAGTGCTAGAGGACTAGCGGTGGGGAATGAGCAGTTCTTC,CSARGLAVGNEQFF
TRBJ1-2,.,TRBV2,.,TGTGCCAGCAGCCAGCGTGGCTACACCTTC,CASSQRGYTF
TRBJ1-3,TRBD1,TRBV24-1,.,TGTGCCACCAGTGATACCCCCTCAGGGGGAACCGGAAACACCATATATTTT,CATSDTPSGGTGNTIYF
TRBJ1-2,.,TRBV5-1,.,TGCGCCAGCAGCTCAGACAGGAGATCTAACTATGGCTACACCTTC,CASSSDRRSNYGYTF
TRBJ2-3,TRBD2,TRBV4-2,once,TGTGCCAGCAGCCTCTACTCCGGGACTAGCGGGGGCCAACTTAGCACAGATACGCAGTATTTT,CASSLYSGTSGGQLSTDTQYF
TRBJ1-1,.,TRBV12-5,once,TGTGCTAGTGGTAATTACCAGGGAACTGAAGCTTTCTTT,CASGNYQGTEAFF
TRBJ1-1,TRBD1,TRBV30,.,TGTGCCAAGAGGGACAGCGTCCTCTCGAACACTGAAGCTTTCTTT,CAKRDSVLSNTEAFF
TRBJ2-1,.,TRBV5-1,.,TGCGCCAGCAGCGGTCCGGGAGTACCAGATGAGCAGTTCTTC,CASSGPGVPDEQFF
TRBJ1-4,TRBD1,TRBV9,.,TGTGCCAGCAGCGTAGGACAGGGACCCGCAACTAATGAAAAACTGTTTTTT,CASSVGQGPATNEKLFF
TRBJ1-5,TRBD1,TRBV28,.,TGTGCCAGCAGATCAGGGGGCTCGAGACAGCCCCAGCATTTT,CASRSGGSRQPQHF
TRBJ2-3,TRBD1,TRBV12-3/TRBV12-4,few,TGTGCCAGCAGCGGGACAGGGGACACAGATACGCAGTATTTT,CASSGTGDTDTQYF
TRBJ1-2,.,TRBV20-1,.,TGCAGTGCTAGAGACCCCGGGGGCATATATGGCTACACCTTC,CSARDPGGIYGYTF
TRBJ1-6,.,TRBV7-9,.,TGTGCCAGCAGCTTATTGGGGTCAAATTCACCCCTCCACTTT,CASSLLGSNSPLHF
TRBJ1-1,TRBD1,TRBV20-1,few,TGCAGTGCCGCAGGGGGGTTGGACACTGAAGCTTTCTTT,CSAAGGLDTEAFF
TRBJ2-1,.,TRBV7-9,.,TGTGCCAGCAGCTTTGGGGGTAACAATGAGCAGTTCTTC,CASSFGGNNEQFF
TRBJ1-2,TRBD1,TRBV4-3,few,TGCGCCAGCAGCCAAGTTATCTACGGGGACAGGGGTCGTGGCTACACCTTC,CASSQVIYGDRGRGYTF
TRBJ2-3,.,TRBV7-2,.,TGTGCCAGCAGCTCGAGACTATCGATCACAGATACGCAGTATTTT,CASSSRLSITDTQYF
TRBJ2-1,.,TRBV21-1,.,TGTGCCAGCAGCCCCCCCGGACAGATCCCGGGAAATGAGCAGTTCTTC,CASSPPGQIPGNEQFF
TRBJ2-1,.,TRBV5-1,.,TGCGCCAGCAGCTTATTGGGCGCCCCTTCCTACAATGAGCAGTTCTTC,CASSLLGAPSYNEQFF
TRBJ1-1,.,TRBV29-1,few,TGCAGCGTCGTTTACACCGGGACCAAGGGGACTGAAGCTTTCTTT,CSVVYTGTKGTEAFF
TRBJ1-1,.,TRBV5-1,.,TGCGCCAGCAGCTTGCAGGGTAGGCCTGAAGCTTTCTTT,CASSLQGRPEAFF
TRBJ2-5,.,TRBV6-6,.,TGTGCCAGCAGTTCCCCGACTCAAGTGAGGGGAGAGGAGCAGTACTTC,CASSSPTQVRGEEQYF
TRBJ1-2,TRBD1,TRBV7-9,.,TGTGCCTCCCATCCCCTGGCGGACAGGGGATTAAGGGGCTACACCTTC,CASHPLADRGLRGYTF
TRBJ2-1,.,TRBV15,.,TGTGCCACCAGCAGACCCATCCTATCACAGTACAATGAGCAGTTCTTC,CATSRPILSQYNEQFF
TRBJ2-1,.,TRBV28,.,TGTGCCAGCAGTTTACCCGCGGCGGGGACATACAATGAGCAGTTCTTC,CASSLPAAGTYNEQFF
TRBJ2-5,TRBD1,TRBV20-1,.,TGCAGTGCTAGAGAAGGGACAGGGGCACAAGAGACCCAGTACTTC,CSAREGTGAQETQYF
TRBJ1-1,TRBD1,TRBV11-2,.,TGTGCCAGCAGCTTATGGGGACAGGGGCCTGAAGCTTTCTTT,CASSLWGQGPEAFF
TRBJ2-3,TRBD1,TRBV29-1,few,TGCAGCGTCCGGGACAGTGGCACAGATACGCAGTATTTT,CSVRDSGTDTQYF
TRBJ2-5,.,TRBV27,.,TGTGCCAGCAGTAGGGCGGGGAGGACCCAGTACTTC,CASSRAGRTQYF
TRBJ2-1,TRBD2,TRBV6-6,.,TGTGCCAGCAGTTACTCGGCGGGGGGCCGATACAATGAGCAGTTCTTC,CASSYSAGGRYNEQFF